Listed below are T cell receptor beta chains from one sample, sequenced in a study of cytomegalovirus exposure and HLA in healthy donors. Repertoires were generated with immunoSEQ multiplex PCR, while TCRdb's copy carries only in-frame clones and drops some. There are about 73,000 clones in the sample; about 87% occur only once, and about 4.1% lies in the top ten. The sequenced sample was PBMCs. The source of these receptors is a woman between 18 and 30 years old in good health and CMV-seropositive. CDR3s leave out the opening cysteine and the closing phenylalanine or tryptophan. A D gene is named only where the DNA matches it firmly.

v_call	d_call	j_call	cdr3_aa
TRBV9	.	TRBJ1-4	ASSVEAGTNEKLF
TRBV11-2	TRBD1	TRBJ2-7	ASSLTDRVSYEQY
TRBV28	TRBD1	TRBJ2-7	ASRGTGIYEQY
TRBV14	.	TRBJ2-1	ASSQSGLPWHEQF
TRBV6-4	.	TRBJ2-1	ASSDEGDYYNEQF
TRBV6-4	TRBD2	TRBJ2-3	ASSASGRATDTQY
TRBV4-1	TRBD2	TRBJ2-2	ASSLGRARNTGELF
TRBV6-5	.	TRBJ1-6	ASRVGASPLH
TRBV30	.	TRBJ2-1	AWSQPPLQESSYNEQF
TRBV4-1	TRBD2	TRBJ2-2	ASSQPGRLAGGPVLGELF
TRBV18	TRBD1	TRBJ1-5	ASSPGQGQPQH
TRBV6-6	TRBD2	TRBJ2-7	ASSGTSGSLEQY
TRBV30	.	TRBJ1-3	AWQELTFSGNTIY
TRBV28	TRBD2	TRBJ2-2	ASSPGTRDTGELF
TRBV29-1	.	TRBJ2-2	SVLGGEMSGELF
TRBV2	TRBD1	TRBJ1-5	ASRGDRGLNQPQH
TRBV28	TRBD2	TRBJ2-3	ASSLGLAGLTDTQY
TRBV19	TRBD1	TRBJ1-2	ASSTRTGAQRGGYT
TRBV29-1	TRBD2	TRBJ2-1	SVDPSGDPYNEQF
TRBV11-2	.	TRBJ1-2	ASSQTGWDNYGYT
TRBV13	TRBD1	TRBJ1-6	ASGDRGLVNSPLH
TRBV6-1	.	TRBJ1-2	ASRSGYGYT
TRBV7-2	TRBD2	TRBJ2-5	ASSLDGGRRETQY
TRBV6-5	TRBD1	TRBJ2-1	ASSYPDRGQF
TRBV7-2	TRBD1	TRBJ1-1	ASSGQGFATEAF
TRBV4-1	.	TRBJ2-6	ASSQYGTRGNVLT
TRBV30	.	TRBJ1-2	AWSTGYGYT
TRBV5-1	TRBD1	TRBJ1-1	ASSLAVGTGGVTEAF
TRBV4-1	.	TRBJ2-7	ASSQGRDEIHEQY
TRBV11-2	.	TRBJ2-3	ASSLRQVGGGLDTQY
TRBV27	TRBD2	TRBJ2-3	ASSPAGTSARPFTDTQY
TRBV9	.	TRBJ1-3	ASAPGWTGNTIY
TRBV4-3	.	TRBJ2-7	ASSQDPRGAGEQY
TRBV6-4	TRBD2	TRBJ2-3	ASSETTSGGTDTQY
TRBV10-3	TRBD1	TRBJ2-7	AISDPGGQGYEQY
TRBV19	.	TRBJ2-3	ASSRQGTDTQY
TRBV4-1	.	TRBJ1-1	ASSQDAGNTEAF
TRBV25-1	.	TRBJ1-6	ASSGPGSPLH
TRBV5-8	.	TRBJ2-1	ASSLNIGGNEQF
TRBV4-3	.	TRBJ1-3	ASSQNHRGNTIY
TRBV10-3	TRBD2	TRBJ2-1	ATGLAGVGYNEQF
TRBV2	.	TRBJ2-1	ASSELPGLGNEQF
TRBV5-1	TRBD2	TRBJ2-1	ASSLSSGGYNEQF
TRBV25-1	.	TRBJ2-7	ASSVGGTNHYEQY
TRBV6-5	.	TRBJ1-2	ATLLGGYGYT
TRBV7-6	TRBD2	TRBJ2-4	ASSLGAGDGIQY
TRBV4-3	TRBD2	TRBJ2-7	ASSRTQGRTSGPYEQY